This T cell receptor beta chain was profiled in a study of T cell repertoires in cytomegalovirus infection. Study findings and constraints: In two of eight donors, the top clonotype was HLA-C-restricted CMV-specific.

This clonotype was observed at least ten times. Its antigen remains unknown. Mismatch with germline at one junction end may stem from a read error. TCRdb analysed the reads with MiXCR anew, one entry per CDR3 protein. The sample has around 210,000 distinct CDR3 sequences; approximately 7% are singletons. The origin of this receptor is a human donor in good health (CMV status not recorded). Some clones in this sample may be carry-over from other donors' samples. Input material: PBMCs.

Here the CDR3 DNA reads TGTGCTAGCAGCTACGGACCCACAGATACGCAGTATTTT. Translated: CASSYGPTDTQYF. The chain uses TRBV7-7 and TRBJ2-3; the D is unclear. The germline CDR1 and CDR2 sequences are SSHAT and FNYEAQ (reference sequence). The CDR3 is 13 amino acids.